One sample yielded the 21 T cell receptor beta chains listed below, sequenced in a study of blood T cell repertoires in COVID-19. TCRdb's table, derived via immunoSEQ multiplex PCR, lists solely in-frame clones and lacks some. The sample holds some 220,000 clones, approximately 91% seen once. The sequenced material came from peripheral blood. The origin of the receptors is a man aged 25-40 years with COVID-19, enrolled during active disease.

The chain has TRBV5-1 and TRBJ1-1, with D unresolved. The CDR3 has 16 amino acids. The germline V gene encodes CDR1 SGHRS and CDR2 YFSETQ. Trimming took 0 bases from V and 2 from J, leaving 14 bases between them. This CDR3 is CASSLANHSLNTEAFF. In DNA, the CDR3 is TGCGCCAGCAGCTTGGCCAATCACAGTCTTAACACTGAAGCTTTCTTT.

This clone was seen once. This chain connects TRBV9 to TRBJ2-5; tentative D call: TRBD2 (6 bases). The CDR3 totals 14 residues. The V end was cut by 2 bases, the J end by 2 bases, with 10 bases between. Germline assignment: CDR1 SGDLS and CDR2 YYNGEE. The CDR3 reads CASSVGTSQETQYF. CDR3 DNA sequence: TGTGCCAGCAGCGTGGGGACTTCTCAAGAGACCCAGTACTTC.

The chain employs TRBV9 and TRBJ2-5; 13 bases fit TRBD2. The CDR3 consists of 17 residues. CDR1 is SGDLS, CDR2 YYNGEE, per germline. The J segment lost 5 bases and the V segment lost 0 bases, leaving 7 bases of the junction unmatched. CDR3 nucleotides: TGTGCCAGCAGCGTAGGGAGGACTAGCGGGGGTCTGGAGACCCAGTACTTC. It translates to CASSVGRTSGGLETQYF.

The chain employs TRBV7-2 and TRBJ1-4, with D perhaps matching TRBD1 (6 bases). This CDR3 has 15 amino acids. V was cut by 3 bases and J by 7 bases, with 15 bases left in between. Germline CDR1 is SGHTA and CDR2 is FQGNSA. The CDR3 loop reads CASSFSRGLGEKLFF. The DNA for the CDR3 is TGTGCCAGCAGCTTTTCCAGGGGCCTCGGTGAAAAACTGTTTTTT.

The V and J genes are TRBV30 and TRBJ2-1; TRBD1 is a possible D gene (7 bases). Germline V gene sequence: CDR1 GTSNPN, CDR2 SVGIG (reference sequence). This CDR3 comprises 15 residues. V lost 5 bases and J 0 bases, leaving 14 bases between the germline ends. Here the CDR3 reads CAWDNQGGSYNEQFF. The CDR3 nucleotides are TGTGCCTGGGATAACCAGGGGGGCTCCTACAATGAGCAGTTCTTC.

The chain links TRBV5-1 to TRBJ1-1; 8 bases line up with TRBD1. V was clipped by 4 bases and J by 5 bases; unmatched bases: 10. From germline, CDR1 is SGHRS and CDR2 YFSETQ. The CDR3 length is 15 residues. Here the CDR3 reads CASSLSQGVGTEAFF. The CDR3 DNA reads as TGCGCCAGCAGCCTATCACAGGGGGTGGGAACTGAAGCTTTCTTT.

Concerning this clone itself: Germline and junction disagree at one end, which may indicate a read error. The genes are TRBV9 and TRBJ2-3, with 9 bases that match TRBD2. The CDR3 length is 18 residues. Germline V gene sequence: CDR1 SGDLS, CDR2 YYNGEE. Here the CDR3 DNA reads TGTGCCAGCCGCGTCGGGGCGGGGGGGACTGCGGGCACAGATACGCAGTATTTT. Translation: CASRVGAGGTAGTDTQYF.

The chain is built from TRBV6-5 and TRBJ1-1; a weak D match, TRBD1 (6 bases). This CDR3 comprises 14 residues. Trimming took off 10 bases at V and 4 bases at J, with 19 bases between the two ends. CDR1 and CDR2 from the germline V gene are MNHEY and SVGAGI. The CDR3 protein is CATAMRAGVTEAFF. The CDR3 DNA reads as TGTGCCACAGCTATGAGGGCAGGGGTCACTGAAGCTTTCTTT.

The rearrangement links TRBV7-3 to TRBJ1-1; tentatively, D is TRBD1 (5 bases). The germline V gene has CDR1 SGHTA and CDR2 FQGTGA. Trimming left V 3 bases short and J 1 base short, with 15 bases between. The CDR3 runs 16 residues. CDR3 sequence: CASSFLNRGTNTEAFF. The CDR3 coding sequence is TGTGCCAGCAGCTTCCTCAATAGGGGCACGAACACTGAAGCTTTCTTT. The full variable domain, with the rest looked up from reference TRBV7-3 and TRBJ1-1, is GAGVSQTPSNKVTEKGKYVELRCDPISGHTALYWYRQSLGQGPEFLIYFQGTGAADDSGLPNDRFFAVRPEGSVSTLKIQRTERGDSAVYLCASSFLNRGTNTEAFFGQGTRLTVV.

This chain uses TRBV19 with TRBJ1-1, with 8 positions matching TRBD1. J gave up 2 bases and V 5 bases, and 7 bases lay outside the gene matches. Germline assignment: CDR1 LNHDA and CDR2 SQIVND (reference sequence). The CDR3 has 15 amino acids. CDR3 protein: CASSLQTGANTEAFF. In DNA, the CDR3 is TGTGCCAGTAGTCTCCAGACAGGGGCCAACACTGAAGCTTTCTTT.

This chain connects TRBV6-1 to TRBJ1-1, with TRBD1 as a possible D gene (6 bases). The ends were cut back, 3 bases at V and 9 bases at J, with 14 bases in the middle. The CDR3 spans 13 residues. The V gene's germline CDR1 is MNHNS and CDR2 SASEGT. CDR3 residues: CASSDQGQVKAFF. The CDR3 DNA follows: TGTGCCAGCAGTGATCAGGGGCAGGTTAAAGCTTTCTTT.

There are a few counts of this clone. CDR3: CASSEEQSTGELFF. DNA of the CDR3: TGCGCCAGCAGTGAGGAACAGAGCACCGGGGAGCTGTTTTTT. This chain connects TRBV10-1 to TRBJ2-2; unclear D gene. Germline CDR1 WNHNN, CDR2 SYGVQD (reference sequence). The V end was cut by 2 bases, the J end by 4 bases, with 8 bases between. This CDR3 comprises 14 residues.

The chain recombines TRBV19 with TRBJ1-5, with D maybe TRBD1 (5 bases). Per the germline V gene, CDR1 is LNHDA and CDR2 is SQIVND (reference sequence). This CDR3 has 13 amino acids. Trimming left V 8 bases short and J 5 bases short, with 13 bases between. The CDR3 bases are TGTGCCAGTGTCCAGGGAAAGCATCAGCCCCAGCATTTT. It is translated as CASVQGKHQPQHF. Together with reference TRBV19 and TRBJ1-5, the CDR3 gives the full variable domain: DGGITQSPKYLFRKEGQNVTLSCEQNLNHDAMYWYRQDPGQGLRLIYYSQIVNDFQKGDIAEGYSVSREKKESFPLTVTSAQKNPTAFYLCASVQGKHQPQHFGDGTRLSIL.

This chain connects TRBV29-1 to TRBJ1-5; 9 positions agree with TRBD1. CDR3 length equals 13 residues. CDR1 and CDR2 from the germline V gene are SQVTM and ANQGSEA. V was clipped by 5 bases and J by 6 bases; unmatched bases: 5. In nucleotides, the CDR3 is TGCAGCGTTACAGGGGGCGGGGGTCAGCCCCAGCATTTT. Its protein product is CSVTGGGGQPQHF.

This clone was observed a single time. The chain recombines TRBV6-5 with TRBJ1-1; TRBD1 might be the D (6 bases). This CDR3 contains 15 residues. Germline V gives CDR1 MNHEY, CDR2 SVGAGI. Deletions cut 6 bases from V and 2 bases from J, with 16 bases between. DNA of the CDR3: TGTGCCAGCAGGTTGAACCCGGGACAAAACACTGAAGCTTTCTTT. The encoded protein is CASRLNPGQNTEAFF.

The CDR3 here is CASSRGQAGTDTQYF. The CDR3 region has the DNA TGCGCCAGCAGCCGGGGACAGGCGGGGACAGATACGCAGTATTTT. The chain recombines TRBV4-1 with TRBJ2-3; 8 bases are shared with TRBD1. Germline trimming cut 4 bases from V and 3 bases from J; bases unmatched to any gene: 6. This CDR3 has 15 residues. The germline V gene encodes CDR1 MGHRA and CDR2 YSYEKL.

The V gene is TRBV5-4, the J gene TRBJ2-3; TRBD2 aligns across 11 bases. The V gene end was trimmed by 2 bases and the J gene end by 3 bases; junction bases not matched to a gene: 11. CDR1 is SGHNT and CDR2 is YYREEE in the germline V gene (reference sequence). The CDR3 sequence is 18 residues long. The DNA of the CDR3 is TGTGCCAGCAGCTTCGGTTTAGGGCTAGCGGGGGGAACAGATACGCAGTATTTT. Protein product: CASSFGLGLAGGTDTQYF.

The V gene is TRBV29-1, the J gene TRBJ1-1; D call uncertain. The germline CDR1 and CDR2 sequences are SQVTM and ANQGSEA. The V and J ends lost 3 bases and 7 bases respectively, with 9 bases between them. This CDR3 comprises 11 residues. CDR3 sequence (DNA): TGCAGCGTTGACGACCGGGGTGAAGCTTTCTTT. It codes for CSVDDRGEAFF.

The chain has TRBV9 and TRBJ2-2; unclear D gene. Between the trimmed V and J ends, which lost 2 bases and 0 bases, there was a span of 11 bases. CDR3 length: 16 residues. Germline CDR1 reads SGDLS; CDR2 reads YYNGEE. The CDR3, as DNA: TGTGCCAGCAGCGTTCGTGGGCAGGCGAACACCGGGGAGCTGTTTTTT. Translating gives CASSVRGQANTGELFF.

This chain connects TRBV7-6 to TRBJ2-1; 9 positions agree with TRBD2. The ends lost 3 bases at V and 3 bases at J; junction bases unmatched: 12. Germline CDR1 SGHVS, CDR2 FNYEAQ. This CDR3 has 18 amino acids. CDR3 loop: CASSFYVSGGSDYNEQFF. The CDR3 DNA is TGTGCCAGCAGCTTTTACGTAAGCGGGGGGTCTGACTACAATGAGCAGTTCTTC.

This clone showed up just once. CDR3 sequence: CASSVVGWQGQQPQHF. The CDR3 nucleotides are TGTGCCAGCAGTGTAGTTGGGTGGCAGGGCCAGCAGCCCCAGCATTTT. The V gene is TRBV2, the J gene TRBJ1-5, with a weak D call TRBD1 (5 bases). The V gene lost 4 bases and the J gene lost 7 bases, with 20 bases spanning the gap. Germline V gene data show CDR1 as SNHLY and CDR2 as FYNNEI. The CDR3 totals 16 residues.